This passage covers 11 T cell receptor beta chains from one sample sequenced in a study of blood T cell repertoires in COVID-19. The table came from immunoSEQ multiplex PCR; TCRdb's copy has only in-frame clones and leaves some out. This repertoire shows approximately 200,000 clones, just under 85% found once; its top ten account for approximately 1.3%. The specimen sequenced was PBMCs or T cells enriched from blood (not recorded which). Source of these receptors: a woman aged 40-49 years with acute COVID-19.

This sequence joins TRBV7-2 and TRBJ2-3; the D gene is possibly TRBD1 (6 bases). Germline V gives CDR1 SGHTA, CDR2 FQGNSA. The V and J ends lost 5 bases and 2 bases respectively, with 14 bases between them. This CDR3 is 15 amino acids long. CDR3 loop: CASSNRQAPTDTQYF. The CDR3, as DNA: TGTGCCAGCAGCAACCGACAGGCGCCCACAGATACGCAGTATTTT.

The chain is built from TRBV28 and TRBJ2-5; TRBD1 agrees at 7 bases. V lost 6 bases, J lost 5 bases, and 3 bases stayed unmatched. This CDR3 has 12 residues. The V gene's germline CDR1 is MDHEN and CDR2 SYDVKM. This CDR3 reads CASSWDSETQYF. CDR3 in DNA: TGTGCCAGCAGCTGGGACAGTGAGACCCAGTACTTC.

V usage is TRBV19 and J usage is TRBJ2-4, with D perhaps TRBD1 (6 bases). This CDR3 has 17 amino acids. V was pared by 1 base and J by 3 bases, with 16 bases between. Germline V gene sequence: CDR1 LNHDA, CDR2 SQIVND (reference sequence). The CDR3 region is CASSIGVQGTHKNIQYF. The CDR3 coding sequence is TGTGCCAGTAGTATAGGGGTGCAGGGGACCCACAAAAACATTCAGTACTTC.

The rearrangement links TRBV30 to TRBJ1-5; maybe TRBD1 (6 bases). Per germline, CDR1 GTSNPN and CDR2 SVGIG (reference sequence). The V and J ends lost 0 bases and 7 bases respectively, with 13 bases between them. The CDR3 is made up of 14 amino acids. The CDR3 DNA reads TGTGCCTGGAGTGTCGGCGGGGGCGGGCAGCCCCAGCATTTT. Translation gives CAWSVGGGGQPQHF.

In this sample, this clone turned up many times. This chain joins TRBV3-1 (or the pseudogene TRBV3-2) and TRBJ2-1; 13 bases fit TRBD2. CDR1 and CDR2 from the germline V gene are LGHDT and YNNKEL (reference sequence). Unmatched junction bases numbered 10, after V lost 3 bases and J lost 8 bases. The CDR3 length is 17 residues. DNA of the CDR3: TGTGCCAGCAGCCACAAACTAGCGGGAGGGCCTGTCGATGAGCAGTTCTTC. The encoded protein is CASSHKLAGGPVDEQFF.

The V and J genes are TRBV14 and TRBJ2-7; TRBD2 might be the D (7 bases). The germline V gene encodes CDR1 SGHDN and CDR2 FVKESK. V lost 0 bases and J 3 bases, leaving 15 bases between the germline ends. This CDR3 contains 16 residues. This CDR3 reads CASSQEGGRMNYEQYF. The DNA for the CDR3 is TGTGCCAGCAGCCAAGAGGGGGGGCGAATGAACTACGAGCAGTACTTC.

The V call is TRBV9, the J call TRBJ2-1; 9 positions match TRBD2. Germline assignment: CDR1 SGDLS and CDR2 YYNGEE. The CDR3 extends over 16 amino acids. The junction had 9 bases not matched to a gene; V was cut back by 4 bases and J by 4 bases. The CDR3 nucleotides read TGTGCCAGCAGCCTTGTAGCGGGGGCCATTTACAATGAGCAGTTCTTC. It translates to CASSLVAGAIYNEQFF.

The CDR3 is CASSLQAGPTDTQYF. CDR3 in DNA: TGCGCCAGCAGCTTGCAAGCGGGGCCCACAGATACGCAGTATTTT. The V and J genes are TRBV5-1 and TRBJ2-3, with 7 nucleotides matching TRBD2. After removal of 1 base from V and 2 bases from J, the junction contained 4 bases not matched to a gene. CDR1 and CDR2 from the germline V gene are SGHRS and YFSETQ. CDR3 length: 15 amino acids.

The J gene is TRBJ2-3, the V gene TRBV6-5, with D perhaps matching TRBD2 (6 bases). The CDR3 totals 13 residues. Germline values: CDR1 MNHEY, CDR2 SVGAGI. V was shortened by 10 bases and J by 2 bases, with 13 bases between the two germline ends. The CDR3 bases are TGTGCCACCGGGACTCCTTACACAGATACGCAGTATTTT. Its translation: CATGTPYTDTQYF.

The chain has TRBV7-8 and TRBJ1-2; perhaps TRBD1 as D (6 bases). The germline gives CDR1 SGHVS, CDR2 FQNEAQ. This CDR3 spans 15 amino acids. V dropped 5 bases and J dropped 3 bases, with 16 bases sitting between them. For the CDR3, the DNA is TGTGCCAGCAGCCCCGGGGGGGGCGAGGACTATGGCTACACCTTC. As protein: CASSPGGGEDYGYTF.

The genes are TRBV11-2 and TRBJ1-2; 7 nucleotides match TRBD1. The CDR3 has 15 amino acids. V trimming: 1 base; J trimming: 0 bases; junction bases outside the gene matches: 2. Looked up from germline, CDR1 is SGHAT and CDR2 is FQNNGV. The CDR3 DNA reads as TGTGCCAGCAGCTTAGGACAGGGACCTAACTATGGCTACACCTTC. As protein: CASSLGQGPNYGYTF. Full variable domain (missing parts from reference TRBV11-2 and TRBJ1-2): EAGVAQSPRYKIIEKRQSVAFWCNPISGHATLYWYQQILGQGPKLLIQFQNNGVVDDSQLPKDRFSAERLKGVDSTLKIQPAKLEDSAVYLCASSLGQGPNYGYTFGSGTRLTVV.